This is a list of T cell receptor beta chains from one sample in a study of blood T cells in healthy people across ages. Via MiXCR, TCRdb re-called the 5' RACE reads, giving one row per CDR3 protein. The sample has some 900,000 distinct CDR3 sequences, around 48% seen once. Sequencing input: blood. The receptors derive from a man younger than 45 in good health. Each CDR3 is given with its conserved first and last residue. A D gene is named only where the DNA matches it firmly. Clone size is given for some rows only: seen once, a few or many times, or a class if the clone is expanded.

V gene,D gene,J gene,clone size,CDR3 protein,CDR3 DNA
TRBV12-3/TRBV12-4,NA,TRBJ1-5,NA,CASSLQGLRNQPQHF,TGTGCCAGCAGTTTACAGGGGCTGAGGAATCAGCCCCAGCATTTT
TRBV27,TRBD2,TRBJ2-7,NA,CASSAGPPGLAGANSYEQYF,TGTGCCAGCAGTGCCGGGCCTCCGGGACTAGCGGGAGCAAATTCCTACGAGCAGTACTTC
TRBV6-5,TRBD1,TRBJ2-1,NA,CASSYWTGYNEQFF,TGTGCCAGCAGTTACTGGACAGGATACAATGAGCAGTTCTTC
TRBV11-2,NA,TRBJ2-7,few,CASSLEAGDPYEQYF,TGTGCCAGCAGCTTAGAGGCAGGGGACCCCTACGAGCAGTACTTC
TRBV4-1,TRBD2,TRBJ2-7,NA,CASSQPSGGTRYEQYF,TGCGCCAGCAGCCAGCCATCAGGAGGGACTAGGTACGAGCAGTACTTC
TRBV4-3,NA,TRBJ2-3,few,CASSQGGAIGDTQYF,TGCGCCAGCAGCCAAGGCGGGGCAATTGGTGATACGCAGTATTTT
TRBV27,TRBD1,TRBJ2-3,few,CASSPSGGVGTDTQYF,TGTGCCAGCAGTCCCTCAGGGGGCGTGGGTACAGATACGCAGTATTTT
TRBV11-2,TRBD1,TRBJ2-7,NA,CASSWGQYEQYF,TGTGCCAGCAGCTGGGGACAGTACGAGCAGTACTTC
TRBV5-1,NA,TRBJ2-7,NA,CASSLGRGYNEQYF,TGCGCCAGCAGCTTGGGTCGGGGGTACAATGAGCAGTACTTC
TRBV7-2,TRBD2,TRBJ2-3,few,CASSLGFSGGGWQYF,TGTGCCAGCAGCTTGGGCTTTAGCGGGGGAGGTTGGCAGTATTTT
TRBV3-1,NA,TRBJ2-1,NA,CASSRGQHNEQFF,TGTGCCAGCAGCCGTGGACAACACAATGAGCAGTTCTTC
TRBV5-1,NA,TRBJ2-2,NA,CASSVDLSGELFF,TGCGCCAGCAGCGTGGACTTGTCCGGGGAGCTGTTTTTT
TRBV7-2,TRBD2,TRBJ2-1,NA,CASSSGGGYEQFF,TGTGCCAGCAGCTCCGGCGGGGGTTACGAGCAGTTCTTC
TRBV27,NA,TRBJ2-7,NA,CASSSDRLSYEQYF,TGTGCCAGCAGTTCCGACAGGTTATCCTACGAGCAGTACTTC
TRBV5-6,NA,TRBJ1-5,many,CASTLRGGNQPQHF,TGTGCCAGCACCCTTCGCGGCGGCAATCAGCCCCAGCATTTT
TRBV9,TRBD2,TRBJ2-5,NA,CASSVGPSGAEETQYF,TGTGCCAGCAGCGTCGGTCCTAGCGGGGCCGAAGAGACCCAGTACTTC
TRBV29-1,TRBD2,TRBJ2-1,NA,CSVDSHSGGANEQFF,TGCAGCGTTGATTCGCATAGCGGGGGGGCCAACGAGCAGTTCTTC
TRBV5-5,NA,TRBJ1-4,NA,CASSRSPGINEKLFF,TGTGCCAGCAGCCGGTCCCCCGGGATTAATGAAAAACTGTTTTTT
TRBV20-1,NA,TRBJ1-2,NA,CSASLAGYGYTF,TGCAGTGCTAGCCTGGCGGGCTATGGCTACACCTTC
TRBV3-1,NA,TRBJ2-6,once,CASSQSIQANSGANVLTF,TGTGCCAGCAGCCAGAGTATACAGGCGAACTCTGGGGCCAACGTCCTGACTTTC
TRBV7-7,NA,TRBJ2-1,NA,CASSSSQSPYNEQFF,TGTGCTAGCAGCTCCAGTCAGTCCCCCTACAATGAGCAGTTCTTC
TRBV7-6,TRBD2,TRBJ2-3,NA,CASSFARGGDTQYF,TGTGCCAGCAGCTTCGCTCGCGGGGGTGATACGCAGTATTTT
TRBV11-2,NA,TRBJ2-7,few,CASSLSQVSSYEQYF,TGTGCCAGCAGCTTAAGTCAGGTTTCGTCATACGAGCAGTACTTC
TRBV18,NA,TRBJ2-3,few,CASSPGPTTDTQYF,TGTGCCAGCTCACCGGGACCAACGACAGATACGCAGTATTTT
TRBV7-2,NA,TRBJ1-2,few,CASTIGSGGSYGYTF,TGTGCCAGCACCATAGGGTCCGGGGGGTCCTATGGCTACACCTTC
TRBV18,TRBD2,TRBJ2-3,NA,CNSSPPSGGAIDTQYF,TGTAACAGCTCACCCCCCAGCGGGGGGGCGATAGATACGCAGTATTTT
TRBV25-1,NA,TRBJ1-5,few,CASNGGNSNQPQHF,TGTGCCAGCAATGGAGGTAATAGCAATCAGCCCCAGCATTTT
TRBV9,NA,TRBJ2-4,NA,CASSKELRGAKNIQYF,TGTGCCAGCAGCAAAGAGTTGAGGGGAGCCAAAAACATTCAGTACTTC
TRBV3-1,TRBD1,TRBJ2-1,NA,CASSTGQAQGYEQFF,TGTGCCAGCAGCACCGGACAGGCACAAGGGTATGAGCAGTTCTTC
TRBV20-1,NA,TRBJ2-5,few,CSARDEQGRGETQYF,TGCAGTGCTAGAGATGAACAGGGGCGGGGAGAGACCCAGTACTTC
TRBV7-8,TRBD1,TRBJ1-2,few,CASSLAKPGQGAFNYGYTF,TGTGCCAGCAGCTTAGCGAAACCGGGACAGGGGGCGTTCAACTATGGCTACACCTTC
TRBV27,TRBD1,TRBJ2-3,NA,CASSHVTGVSTDTQYF,TGTGCCAGTAGCCACGTGACAGGGGTTAGCACAGATACGCAGTATTTT
TRBV20-1,NA,TRBJ2-3,NA,CSAPGLSSTDTQYF,TGCAGTGCCCCGGGACTGAGTAGCACAGATACGCAGTATTTT
TRBV12-3/TRBV12-4,TRBD2,TRBJ2-3,NA,CASSWTSGGKTDTQYF,TGTGCCAGCAGTTGGACTAGCGGGGGCAAGACAGATACGCAGTATTTT
TRBV7-2,NA,TRBJ1-5,NA,CASSLVGSSTPNQPQHF,TGTGCCAGCAGCTTAGTAGGCAGCTCAACGCCCAATCAGCCCCAGCATTTT
TRBV7-9,NA,TRBJ2-1,NA,CASSVSSSYNEQFF,TGTGCCAGCAGCGTATCGAGCTCCTACAATGAGCAGTTCTTC
TRBV7-6,NA,TRBJ2-7,NA,CASSQTVLYEQYF,TGTGCCAGCAGCCAGACAGTACTATACGAGCAGTACTTC
TRBV25-1,NA,TRBJ1-2,once,CASSEGGGCGYTF,TGTGCCAGCAGTGAAGGGGGAGGGTGTGGCTACACCTTC
TRBV28,TRBD2,TRBJ2-5,few,CASSFGLAGQETQYF,TGTGCCAGCAGTTTCGGACTAGCGGGACAAGAGACCCAGTACTTC
TRBV4-1,NA,TRBJ1-5,NA,CASSQIWTATWGAQHF,TGCGCCAGCAGCCAAATATGGACAGCTACATGGGGTGCCCAGCATTTT
TRBV7-6,NA,TRBJ1-6,NA,CASSRLFPSGVNSPLHF,TGTGCCAGCAGCCGACTATTTCCCTCAGGGGTAAATTCACCCCTCCACTTT
TRBV20-1,TRBD1,TRBJ1-6,NA,CSASTTGPYNSPLHF,TGCAGTGCTTCCACGACAGGGCCTTATAATTCACCCCTCCACTTT
TRBV20-1,NA,TRBJ2-7,NA,CSARTPEDYSYEQYF,TGCAGTGCTAGAACCCCCGAAGACTACTCCTACGAGCAGTACTTC
TRBV7-8,TRBD1,TRBJ1-1,NA,CASSSGQGYMNTEAFF,TGTGCCAGCAGCTCCGGACAGGGGTACATGAACACTGAAGCTTTCTTT
TRBV6-6,NA,TRBJ2-7,NA,CASSYSREGEQYF,TGTGCCAGCAGTTACTCGAGAGAAGGCGAGCAGTACTTC
TRBV6-6,TRBD1,TRBJ2-5,few,CASSGTVETQYF,TGTGCCAGCAGTGGGACAGTCGAGACCCAGTACTTC
TRBV29-1,NA,TRBJ2-7,few,CSVEDQRGAIYEQYF,TGCAGCGTTGAAGATCAGCGAGGGGCCATCTACGAGCAGTACTTC
TRBV12-3/TRBV12-4,NA,TRBJ2-3,once,CASSLWQGTDTQYF,TGTGCCAGCAGTTTATGGCAGGGCACAGATACGCAGTATTTT
TRBV4-2,NA,TRBJ2-4,few,CASSQGEQGGHIQYF,TGTGCCAGCAGCCAAGGGGAGCAGGGTGGTCACATTCAGTACTTC